A single sample gave rise to the 23 T cell receptor beta chains below, sequenced in a study of cytomegalovirus exposure and HLA in healthy donors. 13 Jbeta primers and 60 Vbeta primers were used for the PCR. Produced via immunoSEQ multiplex PCR; TCRdb's table is partial and in-frame only. This table has 150,000 to 200,000 clones, approximately 80% appearing once. Source material: PBMCs. All receptors come from a woman aged 50 to 60 in good health and CMV-seropositive.

The CDR3 nucleotides read TGTGCCAGCAGTTTTCCACAGGGGAACTATGGCTACACCTTC. Translated, it gives CASSFPQGNYGYTF. The gene calls are TRBV28 and TRBJ1-2, with TRBD1 identical over 7 bases. V shed 3 bases and J 2 bases; nucleotides not matched to a gene: 3. This CDR3 is built from 14 residues. Germline assignment: CDR1 MDHEN and CDR2 SYDVKM.

The J gene is TRBJ1-1, the V gene TRBV5-4, with 8 bases matching TRBD1. The CDR3 length is 15 residues. The germline V gene has CDR1 SGHNT and CDR2 YYREEE (reference sequence). The J segment lost 3 bases and the V segment lost 0 bases, leaving 4 bases of the junction unmatched. CDR3 sequence reads: CASSLGGTGDTEAFF. The DNA for the CDR3 is TGTGCCAGCAGCTTGGGGGGGACAGGCGACACTGAAGCTTTCTTT. Combining the CDR3 with reference TRBV5-4 and TRBJ1-1 gives the whole variable domain ETGVTQSPTHLIKTRGQQVTLRCSSQSGHNTVSWYQQALGQGPQFIFQYYREEENGRGNFPPRFSGLQFPNYSSELNVNALELDDSALYLCASSLGGTGDTEAFFGQGTRLTVV.

V and J are TRBV14 and TRBJ1-1; 7 bases fit TRBD1. With 5 bases clipped from V and 2 bases from J, the junction kept 5 bases outside the gene matches. The germline CDR1 and CDR2 sequences are SGHDN and FVKESK. The CDR3 spans 14 residues. This CDR3 reads CASSIQGFNTEAFF. The CDR3 DNA reads as TGTGCCAGCAGCATACAGGGGTTCAACACTGAAGCTTTCTTT.

The gene calls are TRBV7-9 and TRBJ2-7, with D perhaps TRBD2 (5 bases). CDR3 size: 11 residues. Germline V lookup: CDR1 SEHNR, CDR2 FQNEAQ (reference sequence). V was pared by 5 bases and J by 9 bases, with 11 bases between. The chain's CDR3 is CASSPGGVQYF. DNA of the CDR3: TGTGCCAGCAGCCCCGGAGGCGTGCAGTACTTC.

The chain carries TRBV2 and TRBJ2-5; 8 bases map to TRBD2. The CDR3 loop spans 15 amino acids. The germline V gene has CDR1 SNHLY and CDR2 FYNNEI. After removal of 4 bases from V and 3 bases from J, the junction contained 7 bases not matched to a gene. The CDR3 nucleotides are TGTGCCAGCAGTGCCGAGCGGGGGCGAAAAGAGACCCAGTACTTC. This sequence encodes CASSAERGRKETQYF.

The V and J genes are TRBV2 and TRBJ1-1, with D maybe TRBD1 (5 bases). The germline V and J ends were trimmed by 11 bases and 3 bases, with 25 bases remaining between them. The germline gives CDR1 SNHLY, CDR2 FYNNEI. There are 16 residues in the CDR3. The CDR3 protein is CAAPLNERGRYTEAFF. The CDR3 DNA sequence: TGTGCCGCCCCCCTTAACGAAAGGGGCCGGTACACTGAAGCTTTCTTT. Drawing the rest from reference TRBV2 and TRBJ1-1, the complete variable domain is EPEVTQTPSHQVTQMGQEVILRCVPISNHLYFYWYRQILGQKVEFLVSFYNNEISEKSEIFDDQFSVERPDGSNFTLKIRSTKLEDSAMYFCAAPLNERGRYTEAFFGQGTRLTVV.

The chain is built from TRBV9 and TRBJ1-5; D gene uncertain. The ends were cut back, 0 bases at V and 2 bases at J, with 6 bases in the middle. The CDR3 runs 14 residues. The germline V gene encodes CDR1 SGDLS and CDR2 YYNGEE. The CDR3 spells CASSVGAGNQPQHF. DNA for the CDR3: TGTGCCAGCAGCGTAGGGGCTGGCAATCAGCCCCAGCATTTT.

A few counts support this clone. The rearrangement links TRBV2 to TRBJ1-2; weak D call: TRBD1 (6 bases). Germline CDR1 reads SNHLY; CDR2 reads FYNNEI. This CDR3 is 13 amino acids long. V lost 6 bases and J lost 7, with 15 bases in between. CDR3 sequence (DNA): TGTGCCAGCAGAGGACAGAACCTGGGTGGCTACACCTTC. This gives the protein CASRGQNLGGYTF.

The chain is built from TRBV10-1 and TRBJ2-3; 7 nucleotides agree with TRBD1. Trimming took 4 bases from V and 4 from J; bases not matched to a gene: 14. The V gene's germline CDR1 is WNHNN and CDR2 SYGVQD (reference sequence). There are 17 residues in the CDR3. The CDR3 protein is CASSALTGLEGADTQYF. The CDR3 DNA sequence: TGCGCCAGCAGTGCCCTGACAGGGCTAGAGGGAGCAGATACGCAGTATTTT.

This chain connects TRBV28 to TRBJ1-5, with D perhaps TRBD1 (5 bases). The CDR3 consists of 17 residues. Germline CDR1 reads MDHEN; CDR2 reads SYDVKM. Between the trimmed V and J ends, which lost 5 bases and 6 bases, there was a span of 23 bases. The CDR3 loop is CASSQVTTQGFSQPQHF. CDR3 bases: TGTGCCAGCAGTCAAGTTACGACCCAGGGATTCAGTCAGCCCCAGCATTTT.

This clone was counted once. The genes are TRBV7-9 and TRBJ1-2; maybe TRBD1 (6 bases). Germline values: CDR1 SEHNR, CDR2 FQNEAQ (reference sequence). The CDR3 totals 15 residues. V was pared by 3 bases and J by 4 bases, with 15 bases between. Here the CDR3 reads CASSLMDSSSYGYTF. The CDR3 DNA is TGTGCCAGCAGCTTGATGGACAGTTCGTCCTATGGCTACACCTTC.

This clone was counted between two and nine times. The J gene is TRBJ2-7, the V gene TRBV7-2, with D perhaps TRBD1 (5 bases). Trimming took 6 bases from V and 3 from J, leaving 15 bases between them. Germline V gives CDR1 SGHTA, CDR2 FQGNSA. This CDR3 spans 14 amino acids. In DNA form, the CDR3 reads TGTGCCAGCAGGCCCCAGTCAGGGCACTACGAGCAGTACTTC. Translating gives CASRPQSGHYEQYF.

The chain couples TRBV30 to TRBJ1-3, with D uncertain. The CDR3 covers 13 residues. The V end was cut by 4 bases, the J end by 0 bases, with 7 bases between. Germline CDR1 is GTSNPN and CDR2 is SVGIG (reference sequence). CDR3 sequence (DNA): TGTGCCTGGAAACTAGCCTCTGGAAACACCATATATTTT. It encodes CAWKLASGNTIYF.

The rearrangement links TRBV7-9 to TRBJ2-7; D gene unclear. The CDR3 is 15 residues long. Germline values: CDR1 SEHNR, CDR2 FQNEAQ (reference sequence). V was shortened by 1 base and J by 5 bases, with 15 bases between the two germline ends. The CDR3 spells CASSLVSTLRNEQYF. The CDR3, as DNA: TGTGCCAGCAGCTTAGTATCCACCTTGAGGAACGAGCAGTACTTC.

Note on this clone: Other DNA sequences in the same sample also yield this CDR3. The CDR3 loop reads CASSLGQGTYNEQFF. CDR3 DNA: TGTGCCAGCAGCTTAGGGCAGGGGACCTACAATGAGCAGTTCTTC. The chain couples TRBV7-3 to TRBJ2-1, with D tentatively TRBD1 (6 bases). The CDR3 covers 15 residues. Looked up from germline, CDR1 is SGHTA and CDR2 is FQGTGA. Trimming took 2 bases from V and 2 from J, leaving 10 bases between them.

The V call is TRBV2, the J call TRBJ1-2, with a tentative D call TRBD1 (6 bases). Germline CDR1 reads SNHLY; CDR2 reads FYNNEI. Trimming took off 7 bases at V and 4 bases at J, with 10 bases between the two ends. The CDR3 spans 12 residues. The CDR3 DNA reads TGTGCCAGCAATAGACAGGTCTATGGCTACACCTTC. It specifies CASNRQVYGYTF.

The V call is TRBV30, the J call TRBJ1-1; D not resolved. Germline V gene lookup returns CDR1 GTSNPN and CDR2 SVGIG (reference sequence). The CDR3 runs 14 residues. The ends were cut back, 4 bases at V and 1 base at J, with 13 bases in the middle. The CDR3 spells CAWTLGGPNTEAFF. CDR3 nucleotides: TGTGCCTGGACCCTGGGAGGGCCGAACACTGAAGCTTTCTTT.

This clone was found many times. The CDR3 loop reads CASSRLAGGLNEQFF. CDR3 nucleotides: TGTGCCAGCAGCCGACTAGCGGGGGGGCTAAATGAGCAGTTCTTC. This rearrangement joins TRBV4-2 to TRBJ2-1, with 14 bases identical to TRBD2. This CDR3 is 15 amino acids long. V dropped 4 bases and J dropped 7; count of bases not matched to a gene: 3. From germline, CDR1 is LGHNA and CDR2 YNFKEQ.

The chain couples TRBV7-8 to TRBJ2-3; D unclear. V was trimmed by 2 bases and J by 2 bases, leaving 11 bases between them. The CDR3 consists of 15 residues. CDR1 is SGHVS and CDR2 is FQNEAQ in the germline V gene. The CDR3 DNA sequence: TGTGCCAGCAGCTTATTTCCCACTATCACAGATACGCAGTATTTT. Protein: CASSLFPTITDTQYF.

This clone was counted between two and nine times. The chain uses TRBV30 and TRBJ1-5; TRBD1 might be the D (6 bases). Trimming stripped 1 base from V and 7 bases from J, with 11 bases between. CDR1 and CDR2 from the germline V gene are GTSNPN and SVGIG (reference sequence). The CDR3 loop spans 13 amino acids. The CDR3 is CAWSAQGGQPQHF. Written as DNA, the CDR3 is TGTGCCTGGAGTGCACAGGGAGGGCAGCCCCAGCATTTT.

This clone was seen a single time. The chain employs TRBV28 and TRBJ1-1; D perhaps matches TRBD1 (5 bases). V was clipped by 3 bases and J by 5 bases, with 10 bases between them. Germline-derived CDR1 and CDR2 are MDHEN and SYDVKM. This CDR3 comprises 13 residues. The chain's CDR3 is CASSLGLGTEAFF. CDR3 in DNA: TGTGCCAGCAGTTTGGGACTTGGGACTGAAGCTTTCTTT.

V and J are TRBV4-2 and TRBJ2-3; 9 bases align to TRBD2. Trimming removed 3 bases from V and 3 bases from J; junction bases left unmatched: 7. The CDR3 is made up of 16 amino acids. Germline V gene data show CDR1 as LGHNA and CDR2 as YNFKEQ. The CDR3 region has the DNA TGTGCCAGCAGCCAGGGTCCTCTAGCGGGAACAGATACGCAGTATTTT. Its protein product is CASSQGPLAGTDTQYF.

On this clone itself: One end of the junction does not line up with germline, which may come from a read error. The chain links TRBV2 to TRBJ1-2; 9 nucleotides align to TRBD1. CDR3 length: 15 amino acids. CDR1 and CDR2 from the germline V gene are SNHLY and FYNNEI. The CDR3 reads CASVGDRVVLAGYPF. The CDR3 DNA is TGTGCCAGCGTTGGGGACAGGGTGGTCTTGGCTGGCTACCCCTTC.